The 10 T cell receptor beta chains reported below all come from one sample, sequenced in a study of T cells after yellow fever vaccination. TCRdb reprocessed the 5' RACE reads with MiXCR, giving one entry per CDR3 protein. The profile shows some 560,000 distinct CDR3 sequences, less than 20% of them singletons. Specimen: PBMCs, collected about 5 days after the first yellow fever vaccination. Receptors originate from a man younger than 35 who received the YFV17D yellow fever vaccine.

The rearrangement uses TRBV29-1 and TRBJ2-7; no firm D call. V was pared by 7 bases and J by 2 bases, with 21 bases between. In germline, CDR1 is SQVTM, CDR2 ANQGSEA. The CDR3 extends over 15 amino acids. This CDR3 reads CSAWTATEMTYEQYF. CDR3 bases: TGCAGCGCCTGGACCGCGACGGAGATGACCTACGAGCAGTACTTC.

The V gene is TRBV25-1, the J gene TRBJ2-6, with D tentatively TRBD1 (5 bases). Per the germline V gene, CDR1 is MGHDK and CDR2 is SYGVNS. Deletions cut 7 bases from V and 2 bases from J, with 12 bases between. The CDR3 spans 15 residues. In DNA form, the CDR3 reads TGTGCCAGCACGGACACAACGACTGGGGCCAACGTCCTGACTTTC. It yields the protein CASTDTTTGANVLTF.

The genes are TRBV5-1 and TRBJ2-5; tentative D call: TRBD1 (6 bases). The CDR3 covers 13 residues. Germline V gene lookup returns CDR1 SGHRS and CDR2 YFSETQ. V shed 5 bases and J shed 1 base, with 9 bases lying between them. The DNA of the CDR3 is TGCGCCAGCAGGGCAGGGGCCCAAGAGACCCAGTACTTC. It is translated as CASRAGAQETQYF.

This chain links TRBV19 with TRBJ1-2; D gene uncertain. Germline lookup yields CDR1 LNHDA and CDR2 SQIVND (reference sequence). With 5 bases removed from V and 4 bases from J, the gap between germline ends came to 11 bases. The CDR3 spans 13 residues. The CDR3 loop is CASSPRTFYGYTF. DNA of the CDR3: TGTGCCAGTAGTCCACGGACGTTCTATGGCTACACCTTC.

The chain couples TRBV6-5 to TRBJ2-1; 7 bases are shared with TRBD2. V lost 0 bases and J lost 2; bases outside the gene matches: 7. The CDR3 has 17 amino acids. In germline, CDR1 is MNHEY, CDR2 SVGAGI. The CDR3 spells CASSYSGPSGAYNEQFF. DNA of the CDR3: TGTGCCAGCAGTTACTCCGGTCCCAGCGGGGCCTACAATGAGCAGTTCTTC.

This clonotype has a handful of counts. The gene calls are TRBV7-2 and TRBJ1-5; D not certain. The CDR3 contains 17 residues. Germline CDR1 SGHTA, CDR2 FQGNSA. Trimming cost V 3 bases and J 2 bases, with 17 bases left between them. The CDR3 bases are TGTGCCAGCAGCTTCGGAGGACGTACCGGGGGCAATCAGCCCCAGCATTTT. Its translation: CASSFGGRTGGNQPQHF.

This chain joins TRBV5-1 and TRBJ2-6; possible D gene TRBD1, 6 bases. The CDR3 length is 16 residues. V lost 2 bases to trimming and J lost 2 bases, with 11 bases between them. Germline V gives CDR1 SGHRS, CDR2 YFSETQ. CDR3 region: CASSLQGYAGANVLTF. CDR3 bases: TGCGCCAGCAGCTTACAGGGCTATGCTGGGGCCAACGTCCTGACTTTC.

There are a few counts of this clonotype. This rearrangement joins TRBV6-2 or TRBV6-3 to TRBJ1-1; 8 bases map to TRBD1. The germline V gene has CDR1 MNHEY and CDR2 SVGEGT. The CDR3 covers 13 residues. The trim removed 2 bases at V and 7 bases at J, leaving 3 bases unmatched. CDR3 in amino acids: CASSYDRGIEAFF. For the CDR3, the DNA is TGTGCCAGCAGTTACGACAGGGGTATTGAAGCTTTCTTT.

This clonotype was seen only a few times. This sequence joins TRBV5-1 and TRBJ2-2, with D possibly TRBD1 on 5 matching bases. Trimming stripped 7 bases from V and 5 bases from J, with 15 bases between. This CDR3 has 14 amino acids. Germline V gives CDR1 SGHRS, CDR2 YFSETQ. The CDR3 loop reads CASATPGSTGELFF. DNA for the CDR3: TGCGCCAGCGCCACCCCAGGGTCGACCGGGGAGCTGTTTTTT.

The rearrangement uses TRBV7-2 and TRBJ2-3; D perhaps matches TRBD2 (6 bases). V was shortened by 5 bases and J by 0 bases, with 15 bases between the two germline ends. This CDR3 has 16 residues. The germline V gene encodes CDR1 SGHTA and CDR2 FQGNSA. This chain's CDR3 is CASSLRRGFSTDTQYF. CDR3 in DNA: TGTGCCAGCAGCCTAAGGAGGGGCTTTAGCACAGATACGCAGTATTTT. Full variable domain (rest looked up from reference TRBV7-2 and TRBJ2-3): GAGVSQSPSNKVTEKGKDVELRCDPISGHTALYWYRQSLGQGLEFLIYFQGNSAPDKSGLPSDRFSAERTGGSVSTLTIQRTQQEDSAVYLCASSLRRGFSTDTQYFGPGTRLTVL.